This T cell receptor (beta chain) was documented in a study of breast tumors, draining lymph nodes, adjacent tissues. Study-wide results and caveats: Tumor T cell lymph node origin was a supported hypothesis, not proven.

Axillary draining lymph nodes of breast cancer patients supplied the node samples. TCRdb processed the multiplex PCR reads anew with MiXCR; each CDR3 protein has one entry. This table holds about 180,000 distinct CDR3 sequences, approximately 30% found once. This clonotype was observed at least ten times. The antigen is not known. V dropped 3 bases and J dropped 4 bases, with 3 bases sitting between them. Germline CDR1 and CDR2: MDHEN and SYDVKM. This CDR3 has 11 residues. Sequencing was performed on axillary lymph node tissue. The V gene is TRBV28, the J gene TRBJ1-2; D uncertain. The sequence was collected from a female donor with breast cancer. Some clones in this sample may be carry-over from other donors' samples. The CDR3 spells CASSFVYGYTF. The CDR3, as DNA: TGTGCCAGCAGTTTTGTCTATGGCTACACCTTC.